The 9 T cell receptor beta chains below were found in one sample sequenced in a study of Ad26.COV2.S vaccination and SARS-CoV-2 variants. Only in-frame clones appear in the TCRdb table, and some are missing; sequencing was by immunoSEQ multiplex PCR. In the table there are about 440,000 clones, 90% of which are singletons. Treatment: some 19 received Ad26.COV2.S at low or high dose, single or two shots; several received placebo; per-sample allocation not given. The study sampled participants on day 63 after the first vaccine or placebo injection. The input for sequencing was peripheral blood, taken in a trial of Ad26.COV2.S vaccine versus placebo. The receptors were sampled from a person between 18 and 59 years old who received the Ad26.COV2.S COVID-19 vaccine or a placebo.

This chain connects TRBV15 to TRBJ2-1, with D possibly matching TRBD1 (6 bases). The CDR3 is 13 amino acids. Looked up from germline, CDR1 is LNHNV and CDR2 is YYDKDF (reference sequence). V lost 1 base and J lost 9, with 10 bases in between. Here the CDR3 DNA reads TGTGCCACCAGCAGAGTTCAGGGGACTGAGCAGTTCTTC. Protein: CATSRVQGTEQFF.

This chain connects TRBV9 to TRBJ2-3; TRBD2 aligns across 11 bases. CDR3 size: 17 residues. V lost 0 bases and J lost 3; bases outside the gene matches: 6. CDR1 is SGDLS, CDR2 YYNGEE, per germline. CDR3 nucleotides: TGTGCCAGCAGCGTAGAAGGGGCTAGCGGGAGGACAGATACGCAGTATTTT. Its translation: CASSVEGASGRTDTQYF.

This chain joins TRBV29-1 and TRBJ1-5, with a possible D match to TRBD1 (6 bases). Per the germline V gene, CDR1 is SQVTM and CDR2 is ANQGSEA. This CDR3 is built from 13 residues. Between the trimmed V and J ends, which lost 6 bases and 0 bases, there was a span of 9 bases. The CDR3 DNA sequence: TGCAGCGTCGAACAGGGTAGCAATCAGCCCCAGCATTTT. Translating gives CSVEQGSNQPQHF. The whole variable domain, filled in from reference TRBV29-1 and TRBJ1-5, reads SAVISQKPSRDICQRGTSLTIQCQVDSQVTMMFWYRQQPGQSLTLIATANQGSEATYESGFVIDKFPISRPNLTFSTLTVSNMSPEDSSIYLCSVEQGSNQPQHFGDGTRLSIL.

This sequence joins TRBV18 and TRBJ2-3; 9 positions match TRBD2. V shed 2 bases, J shed 0 bases, and the junction held 12 bases outside the gene matches. The germline V gene has CDR1 KGHSH and CDR2 LQKENI. This CDR3 region has 19 residues. The CDR3 is CASSPKREARHTSTDTQYF. CDR3 nucleotides: TGTGCCAGCTCACCAAAGCGGGAGGCGAGGCATACTAGCACAGATACGCAGTATTTT.

The genes are TRBV5-1 and TRBJ2-3, with a tentative D call TRBD1 (5 bases). V was cut by 1 base and J by 0 bases, with 9 bases left in between. The germline V gene has CDR1 SGHRS and CDR2 YFSETQ. The CDR3 consists of 15 residues. This CDR3 reads CASSLQGKSTDTQYF. The CDR3 nucleotides are TGCGCCAGCAGCTTGCAGGGCAAGAGCACAGATACGCAGTATTTT.

The rearrangement links TRBV6-5 to TRBJ2-5; D unresolved. Trimming took off 3 bases at V and 3 bases at J, with 14 bases between the two ends. This CDR3 has 15 residues. CDR1 MNHEY and CDR2 SVGAGI come from the germline V gene. CDR3 sequence: CASSYPLGSEETQYF. CDR3 sequence (DNA): TGTGCCAGCAGTTATCCCCTAGGCTCAGAAGAGACCCAGTACTTC.

V is TRBV19 and J is TRBJ1-5, with a weak D call TRBD1 (5 bases). V shed 5 bases and J shed 3 bases, with 17 bases lying between them. The length of the CDR3 is 16 residues. The germline V gene has CDR1 LNHDA and CDR2 SQIVND (reference sequence). CDR3 DNA: TGTGCCAGTAGTCCCTCCGGGGGGACCCTCAATCAGCCCCAGCATTTT. Translating it yields CASSPSGGTLNQPQHF.

The rearrangement joins TRBV6-5 to TRBJ1-5, with 7 bases that match TRBD1. J gave up 4 bases and V 7 bases, and 1 base lay outside the gene matches. Germline V gene lookup returns CDR1 MNHEY and CDR2 SVGAGI. This CDR3 region has 12 residues. In DNA form, the CDR3 reads TGTGCCAGCACAGGGGGGAATCAGCCCCAGCATTTT. Its translation: CASTGGNQPQHF.

This chain links TRBV18 with TRBJ2-3; a weak D match, TRBD1 (6 bases). The germline gives CDR1 KGHSH, CDR2 LQKENI. The CDR3 loop spans 15 amino acids. Deletions cut 4 bases from V and 1 base from J, with 12 bases between. The CDR3 spells CASSRQDLRTDTQYF. The CDR3 nucleotides are TGTGCCAGCTCACGACAGGACCTCCGCACAGATACGCAGTATTTT.